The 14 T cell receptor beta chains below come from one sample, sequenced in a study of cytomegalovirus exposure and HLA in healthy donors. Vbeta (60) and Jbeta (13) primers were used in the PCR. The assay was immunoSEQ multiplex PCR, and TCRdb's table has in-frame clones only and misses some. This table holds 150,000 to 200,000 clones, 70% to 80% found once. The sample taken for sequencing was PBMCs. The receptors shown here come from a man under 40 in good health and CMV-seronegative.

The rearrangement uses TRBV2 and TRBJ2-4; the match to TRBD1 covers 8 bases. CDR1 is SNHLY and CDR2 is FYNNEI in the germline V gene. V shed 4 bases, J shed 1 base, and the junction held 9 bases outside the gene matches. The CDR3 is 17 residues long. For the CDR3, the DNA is TGTGCCAGCAGTGCAATGGGGACAGGACAGGCCAAAAACATTCAGTACTTC. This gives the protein CASSAMGTGQAKNIQYF. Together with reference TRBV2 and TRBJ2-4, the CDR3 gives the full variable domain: EPEVTQTPSHQVTQMGQEVILRCVPISNHLYFYWYRQILGQKVEFLVSFYNNEISEKSEIFDDQFSVERPDGSNFTLKIRSTKLEDSAMYFCASSAMGTGQAKNIQYFGAGTRLSVL.

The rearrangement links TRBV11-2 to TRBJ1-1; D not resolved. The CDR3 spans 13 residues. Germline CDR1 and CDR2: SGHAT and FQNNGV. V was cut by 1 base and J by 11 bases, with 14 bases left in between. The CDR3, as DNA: TGTGCCAGCAGCTTAGGCCCCGGGTTTGACGCTTTCTTT. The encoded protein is CASSLGPGFDAFF.

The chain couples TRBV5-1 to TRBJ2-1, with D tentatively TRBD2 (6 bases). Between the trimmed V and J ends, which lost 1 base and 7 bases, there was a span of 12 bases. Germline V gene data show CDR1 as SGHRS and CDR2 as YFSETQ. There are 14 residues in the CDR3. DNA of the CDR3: TGCGCCAGCAGCTTGAGGGCTAGCGCTAATGAGCAGTTCTTC. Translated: CASSLRASANEQFF.

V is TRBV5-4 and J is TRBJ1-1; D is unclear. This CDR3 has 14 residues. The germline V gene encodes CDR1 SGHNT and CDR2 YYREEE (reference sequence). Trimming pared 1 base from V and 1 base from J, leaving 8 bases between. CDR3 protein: CASSLRQTNTEAFF. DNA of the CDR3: TGTGCCAGCAGCTTGCGACAAACGAACACTGAAGCTTTCTTT. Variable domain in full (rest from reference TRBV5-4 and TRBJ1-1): ETGVTQSPTHLIKTRGQQVTLRCSSQSGHNTVSWYQQALGQGPQFIFQYYREEENGRGNFPPRFSGLQFPNYSSELNVNALELDDSALYLCASSLRQTNTEAFFGQGTRLTVV.

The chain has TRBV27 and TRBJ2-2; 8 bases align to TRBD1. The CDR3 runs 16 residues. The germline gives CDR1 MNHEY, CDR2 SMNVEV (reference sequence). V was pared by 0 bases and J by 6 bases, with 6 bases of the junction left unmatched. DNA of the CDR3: TGTGCCAGCAGTTTATCACAGGGGGATTTGGCCGGGGAGCTGTTTTTT. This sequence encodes CASSLSQGDLAGELFF.

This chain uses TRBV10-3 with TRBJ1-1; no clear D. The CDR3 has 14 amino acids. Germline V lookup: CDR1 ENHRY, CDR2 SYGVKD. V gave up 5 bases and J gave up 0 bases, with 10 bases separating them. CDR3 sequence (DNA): TGTGCCATCAGTAAACAAAACATGAACACTGAAGCTTTCTTT. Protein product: CAISKQNMNTEAFF.

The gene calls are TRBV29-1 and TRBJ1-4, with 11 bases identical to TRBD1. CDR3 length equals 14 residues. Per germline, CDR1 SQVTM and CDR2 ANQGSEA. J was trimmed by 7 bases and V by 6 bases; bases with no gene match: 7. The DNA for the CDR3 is TGCAGCGTGGGGAGGACAGGGGGCAGTGAAAAACTGTTTTTT. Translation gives CSVGRTGGSEKLFF.

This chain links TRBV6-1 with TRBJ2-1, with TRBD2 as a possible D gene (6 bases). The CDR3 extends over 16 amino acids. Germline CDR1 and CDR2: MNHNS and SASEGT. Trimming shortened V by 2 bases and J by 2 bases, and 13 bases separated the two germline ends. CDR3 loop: CASSERGSDTYNEQFF. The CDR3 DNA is TGTGCCAGCAGTGAACGGGGGTCCGATACCTACAATGAGCAGTTCTTC.

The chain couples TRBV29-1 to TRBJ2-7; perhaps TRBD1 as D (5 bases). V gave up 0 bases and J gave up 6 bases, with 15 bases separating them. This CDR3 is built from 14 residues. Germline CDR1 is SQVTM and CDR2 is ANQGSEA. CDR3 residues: CSVEDLGQGAEQYF. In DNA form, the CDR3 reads TGCAGCGTTGAAGATCTAGGGCAGGGCGCCGAGCAGTACTTC.

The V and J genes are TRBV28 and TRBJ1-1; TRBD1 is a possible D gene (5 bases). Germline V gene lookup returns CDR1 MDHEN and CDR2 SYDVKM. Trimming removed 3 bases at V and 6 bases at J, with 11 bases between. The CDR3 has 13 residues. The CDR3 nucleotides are TGTGCCAGCAGTTTTTCAGGGTTGCCTGAAGCTTTCTTT. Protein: CASSFSGLPEAFF.

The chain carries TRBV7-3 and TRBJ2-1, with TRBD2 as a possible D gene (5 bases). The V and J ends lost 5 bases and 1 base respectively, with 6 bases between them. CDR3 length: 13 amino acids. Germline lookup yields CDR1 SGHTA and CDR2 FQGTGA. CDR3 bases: TGTGCCAGCAGCCCGGGATCCTACAATGAGCAGTTCTTC. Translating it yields CASSPGSYNEQFF.

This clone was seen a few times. CDR3: CASSLYVGQGAEQYF. CDR3 bases: TGTGCCAGCAGCTTATACGTTGGACAGGGGGCCGAGCAGTACTTC. This chain uses TRBV11-1 with TRBJ2-7; 11 bases agree with TRBD1. The J segment lost 6 bases and the V segment lost 2 bases, leaving 6 bases of the junction unmatched. The CDR3 contains 15 residues. The germline V gene has CDR1 SGHAT and CDR2 FQDESV (reference sequence).

The DNA for the CDR3 is TGCGCCAGCAGCGCGGGGGCAGACTATGGCTACACCTTC. The encoded protein is CASSAGADYGYTF. The rearrangement links TRBV5-1 to TRBJ1-2; possibly TRBD1 for D (6 bases). The CDR3 is made up of 13 amino acids. Germline V gene sequence: CDR1 SGHRS, CDR2 YFSETQ. V dropped 4 bases and J dropped 3 bases, with 10 bases sitting between them.

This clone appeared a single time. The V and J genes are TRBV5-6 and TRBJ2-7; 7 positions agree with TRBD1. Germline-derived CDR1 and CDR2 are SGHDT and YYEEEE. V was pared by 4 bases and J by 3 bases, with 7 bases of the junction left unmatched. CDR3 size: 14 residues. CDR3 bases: TGTGCCAGCAGCATTCCCCGGGACAGCTACGAGCAGTACTTC. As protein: CASSIPRDSYEQYF.